A single T cell receptor (beta chain) is shown here with its context. The specificity of this receptor is unknown. It has no much larger one-base neighbor in the sample; base qualities were not kept. In this study, focal radiation therapy paired with CTLA-4 blockade (ipilimumab) was tested in patients who had chemo-refractory metastatic non-small-cell lung cancer. Via the germline V gene, CDR1 is SGHTA and CDR2 FQGNSA. The V and J ends are trimmed by 1 base and 9 bases, leaving 9 bases between them. The CDR3 spans 12 residues, from the cysteine through the phenylalanine. The kept DNA is CDR3 alone, 36 bases in frame from the first base. Receptors were amplified or captured by the immunoSEQ multiplex PCR assay. This immuneACCESS table, as held by TCRdb, lists in-frame sequences with V and J called but not all clones. Of the missing ones, under half trace to an unresolved V gene in checked studies; the others have no known cause. For this sample there are about 43,000 clones; roughly 67% appear just once. Clones ranked in the top ten supply 20% to 30% of the sample.

The sample comes from a study of radiotherapy plus CTLA-4 blockade in lung cancer listed by TCRdb under 2018. With respect to the entire study: Among the enrolled patients, about 20% had an objective response, and roughly 30% reached disease control. Study-wide findings and limitations: After treatment with radiotherapy and ipilimumab, TCR clones that came from tumors expanded in the peripheral blood. Increased serum interferon-beta after radiation, together with early dynamic changes in blood T cell clones, were reported to be the strongest predictors of response.

The specimen comprised peripheral blood, sampled from a patient treated with radiotherapy plus ipilimumab. The rearranged segments are TRBV7-2 and TRBJ1-1, with the D gene uncertain. The receptor was isolated from a human donor with non-small cell lung cancer who had a partial response to radiotherapy plus ipilimumab. Here the CDR3 is given as CASSLVVEQAFF. The sequence in DNA is TGTGCCAGCAGCTTAGTTGTAGAGCAAGCTTTCTTT.